The entry that follows covers one T cell receptor beta chain sequence. Antigen: not known. Deletions cut 4 bases from V and 5 bases from J, with 18 bases between. The germline V gene encodes CDR1 MGHDK and CDR2 SYGVNS. The CDR3 runs 15 residues. Sequencing used immunoSEQ multiplex PCR; TCRdb keeps in-frame clones, though not all of them. The repertoire consists of 150,000 to 200,000 clones, with about 88% occurring once and the leading ten covering more than 2%. The sample is drawn from a study of cytomegalovirus exposure and HLA in healthy donors. General study findings and limits: Specific recognition of CMV antigens was confirmed in vitro for three chains (all CMV-associated). The study recorded 150 to 200 TCR beta chains that were cytomegalovirus-associated.

The chain carries TRBV25-1 and TRBJ2-7; TRBD2 is a possible D gene (6 bases). This clonotype was sampled from a woman in her late teens or twenties in good health and CMV-seronegative. The sample taken for sequencing was PBMCs. The CDR3: CASSVDVWTGDEQYF. The CDR3 DNA reads TGTGCCAGCAGTGTGGATGTGTGGACGGGGGACGAGCAGTACTTC.